This T cell receptor beta chain was captured in a study of identical twins. TCRdb reanalysed the 5' RACE reads using MiXCR and keeps one entry per CDR3 protein. The sample includes 250,000 or so distinct CDR3 sequences, about 12% of them seen just once. Of note for this clonotype: Its target is unknown.

Trimming took 5 bases from V and 6 from J; bases not matched to a gene: 7. CDR3 length: 14 residues. CDR1 and CDR2 from the germline V gene are SGHTA and FQGNSA. Study-wide results and limits: Partial confounding of zero-insertion analyses by invariant MAIT and iNKT cells was possible. Insertions were reduced in abundant cord blood beta clonotypes but not in memory repertoires.

All donors were healthy, and all were Caucasian. This sample was shared with a second study, whose subject was yellow fever vaccine responses in identical twins. As that report states: Twins' vaccine T cell response reportedly seemed partly convergent, partly personalized.

Input material: memory (CD45RO+) T cells sorted from blood. The TCR originated in a woman aged 18 to 35 in good health. V is TRBV7-2 and J is TRBJ2-1, with 7 bases lining up with TRBD2. The CDR3: CASSPGGGINEQFF. CDR3 sequence (DNA): TGTGCCAGCAGCCCCGGGGGAGGGATCAATGAGCAGTTCTTC.